Listed here is a single T cell receptor beta chain. The CDR3 consists of 16 residues. V shed 5 bases, J shed 2 bases, and the junction held 10 bases outside the gene matches. Germline CDR1 SGHAT, CDR2 FQNNGV. The data are from a study of blood T cell repertoires in COVID-19. Overall study context: COVID-19 samples from acute and convalescent phases originated in the United States, Italy and Spain. PBMCs, B-cell-depleted T cells, or T cells were the source of the cDNA or gDNA that made up the material.

In the authors' methods: Reference gene primer amplification yielded estimated nucleated cell counts. The table came from immunoSEQ multiplex PCR; TCRdb's copy has only in-frame clones and leaves some out. That table gives V, J and clone size, and the DNA gave D and trimming. This sample has 73,000 or so clones; around 88% occur once, and the top ten carry 5.3%. The specimen sequenced was peripheral blood. The chain combines TRBV11-2 with TRBJ2-5, with TRBD1 matching over 8 bases. This TCR was recovered from a man aged 45-65 years with active COVID-19. Here the CDR3 reads CASSPTSGQAQETQYF. The DNA of the CDR3 is TGTGCCAGCAGCCCAACATCGGGACAGGCGCAAGAGACCCAGTACTTC. Full variable domain (rest looked up from reference TRBV11-2 and TRBJ2-5): EAGVAQSPRYKIIEKRQSVAFWCNPISGHATLYWYQQILGQGPKLLIQFQNNGVVDDSQLPKDRFSAERLKGVDSTLKIQPAKLEDSAVYLCASSPTSGQAQETQYFGPGTRLLVL.